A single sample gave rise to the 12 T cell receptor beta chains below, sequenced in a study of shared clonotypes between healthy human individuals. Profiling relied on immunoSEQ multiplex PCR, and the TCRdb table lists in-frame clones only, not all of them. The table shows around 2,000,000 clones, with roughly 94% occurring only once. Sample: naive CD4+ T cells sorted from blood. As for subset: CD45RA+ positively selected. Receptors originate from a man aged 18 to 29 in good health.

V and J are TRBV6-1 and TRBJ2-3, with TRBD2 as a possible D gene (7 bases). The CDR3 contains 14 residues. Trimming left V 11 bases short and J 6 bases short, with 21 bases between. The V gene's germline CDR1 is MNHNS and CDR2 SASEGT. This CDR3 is CAAHFGGPGDTQYF. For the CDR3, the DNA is TGTGCCGCCCACTTCGGGGGGCCAGGGGATACGCAGTATTTT.

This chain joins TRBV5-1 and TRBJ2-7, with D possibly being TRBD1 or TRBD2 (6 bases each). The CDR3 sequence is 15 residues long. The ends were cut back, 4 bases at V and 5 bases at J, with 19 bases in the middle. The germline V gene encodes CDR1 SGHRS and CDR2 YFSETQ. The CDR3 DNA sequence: TGCGCCAGCAGCGGGGGGACAACTACCATCGACGAGCAGTACTTC. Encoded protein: CASSGGTTTIDEQYF. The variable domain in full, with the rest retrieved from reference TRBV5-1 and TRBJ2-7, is KAGVTQTPRYLIKTRGQQVTLSCSPISGHRSVSWYQQTPGQGLQFLFEYFSETQRNKGNFPGRFSGRQFSNSRSEMNVSTLELGDSALYLCASSGGTTTIDEQYFGPGTRLTVT.

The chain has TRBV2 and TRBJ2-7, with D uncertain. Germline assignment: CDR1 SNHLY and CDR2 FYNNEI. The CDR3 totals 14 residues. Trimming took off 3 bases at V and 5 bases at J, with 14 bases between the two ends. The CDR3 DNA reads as TGTGCCAGCAGTGACGAAGCTCAATTCCACGAGCAGTACTTC. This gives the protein CASSDEAQFHEQYF.

The CDR3 loop is CASSTGQGREQFF. The CDR3 bases are TGTGCCAGCTCGACGGGACAGGGCCGTGAGCAGTTCTTC. This chain connects TRBV18 to TRBJ2-1; 9 positions match TRBD1. From germline, CDR1 is KGHSH and CDR2 LQKENI. J was trimmed by 9 bases and V by 6 bases; bases with no gene match: 6. CDR3 length: 13 amino acids.

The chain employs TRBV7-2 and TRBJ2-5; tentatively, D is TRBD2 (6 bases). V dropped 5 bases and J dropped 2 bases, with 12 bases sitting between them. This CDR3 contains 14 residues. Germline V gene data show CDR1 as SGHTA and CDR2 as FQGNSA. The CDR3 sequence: CASSQVSGQETQYF. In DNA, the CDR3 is TGTGCCAGCAGCCAGGTTAGCGGACAAGAGACCCAGTACTTC.

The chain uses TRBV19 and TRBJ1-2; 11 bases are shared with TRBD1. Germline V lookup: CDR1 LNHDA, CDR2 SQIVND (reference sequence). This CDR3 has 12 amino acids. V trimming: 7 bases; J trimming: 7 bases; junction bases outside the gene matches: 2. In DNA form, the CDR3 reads TGTGCCAGTACGGACAGGGGGCTTGGCTACACCTTC. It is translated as CASTDRGLGYTF.

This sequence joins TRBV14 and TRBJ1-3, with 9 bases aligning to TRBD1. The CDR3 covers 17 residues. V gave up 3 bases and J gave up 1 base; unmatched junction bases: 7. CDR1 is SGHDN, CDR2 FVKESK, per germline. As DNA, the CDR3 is TGTGCCAGCAGCCAGATCCGGGACAGGGCTTCTGGAAACACCATATATTTT. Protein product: CASSQIRDRASGNTIYF.

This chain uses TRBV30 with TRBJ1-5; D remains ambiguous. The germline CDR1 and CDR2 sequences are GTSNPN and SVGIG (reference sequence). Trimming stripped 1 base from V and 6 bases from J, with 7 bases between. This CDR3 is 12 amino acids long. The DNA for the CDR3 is TGTGCCTGGAGTGAGATCGGTCAGCCCCAGCATTTT. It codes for CAWSEIGQPQHF.

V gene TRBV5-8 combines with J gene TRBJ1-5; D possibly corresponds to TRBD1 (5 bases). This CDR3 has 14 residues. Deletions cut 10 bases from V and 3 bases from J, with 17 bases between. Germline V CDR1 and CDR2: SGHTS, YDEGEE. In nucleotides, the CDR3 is TGTGCCTCCGTCCGGGGCGCGGCCAATCAGCCCCAGCATTTT. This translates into CASVRGAANQPQHF.

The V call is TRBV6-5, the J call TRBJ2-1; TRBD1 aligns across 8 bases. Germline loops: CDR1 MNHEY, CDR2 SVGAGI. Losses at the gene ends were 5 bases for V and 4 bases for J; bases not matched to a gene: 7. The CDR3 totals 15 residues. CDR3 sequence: CASSRGTGLYNEQFF. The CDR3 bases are TGTGCCAGCAGTAGGGGGACAGGTTTATACAATGAGCAGTTCTTC.

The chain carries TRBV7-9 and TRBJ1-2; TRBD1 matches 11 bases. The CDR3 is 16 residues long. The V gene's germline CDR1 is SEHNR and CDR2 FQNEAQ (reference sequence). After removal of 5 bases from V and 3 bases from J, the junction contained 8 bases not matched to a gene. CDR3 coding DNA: TGTGCCAGCAGCCAGCGGACAGGGGGCTCCCACTATGGCTACACCTTC. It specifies CASSQRTGGSHYGYTF.

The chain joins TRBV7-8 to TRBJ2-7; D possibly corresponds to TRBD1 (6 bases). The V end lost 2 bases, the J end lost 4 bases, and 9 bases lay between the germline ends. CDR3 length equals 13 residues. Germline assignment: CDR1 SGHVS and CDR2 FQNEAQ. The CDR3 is CASSLFQGYEQYF. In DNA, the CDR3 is TGTGCCAGCAGCTTATTTCAGGGGTACGAGCAGTACTTC.